What follows are 20 T cell receptor beta chains derived from one specimen sequenced in a study of blood T cell repertoires in COVID-19. Generated by immunoSEQ multiplex PCR, the TCRdb table keeps only in-frame clones and is missing some. This table has some 170,000 clones, around 80% appearing once. Specimen: PBMCs or T cells enriched from blood (not recorded which). Receptors originate from a woman between 45 and 65 years old who had recovered from COVID-19.

The chain joins TRBV5-1 to TRBJ2-7, with D tentatively TRBD1 (7 bases). CDR1 is SGHRS and CDR2 is YFSETQ in the germline V gene. The V end lost 6 bases, the J end lost 4 bases, and 20 bases lay between the germline ends. The CDR3 sequence is 15 residues long. CDR3 sequence reads: CASKTQGQGGYEQYF. As DNA, the CDR3 is TGCGCCAGCAAGACACAGGGGCAGGGGGGTTACGAGCAGTACTTC. The full variable domain, completed using reference TRBV5-1 and TRBJ2-7, is KAGVTQTPRYLIKTRGQQVTLSCSPISGHRSVSWYQQTPGQGLQFLFEYFSETQRNKGNFPGRFSGRQFSNSRSEMNVSTLELGDSALYLCASKTQGQGGYEQYFGPGTRLTVT.

The V call is TRBV5-1, the J call TRBJ2-3; the match to TRBD1 covers 9 bases. The CDR3 has 15 residues. The V segment lost 2 bases and the J segment 4 bases; nucleotides outside the gene matches: 5. Germline CDR1 is SGHRS and CDR2 is YFSETQ. CDR3 sequence (DNA): TGCGCCAGCAGCTTACAGGGGGCGGGAGCAGATACGCAGTATTTT. Translated, it gives CASSLQGAGADTQYF.

The CDR3 DNA reads TGCGCCAGCATCCGGGACAGGGGGCGTGTTTATGGCTACACCTTC. This sequence encodes CASIRDRGRVYGYTF. This chain connects TRBV10-2 to TRBJ1-2; 12 nucleotides align to TRBD1. Trimming at V came to 7 bases and at J to 5 bases, leaving 8 bases not matched to a gene. CDR1 is WSHSY, CDR2 SAAADI, per germline. CDR3 length: 15 residues.

The chain links TRBV4-2 to TRBJ1-2; D is possibly TRBD1 (6 bases). The V end was cut by 2 bases, the J end by 6 bases, with 25 bases between. CDR3 size: 18 residues. The germline V gene has CDR1 LGHNA and CDR2 YNFKEQ. CDR3 in amino acids: CASSQQGRGTRGRDGYTF. CDR3 nucleotides: TGTGCCAGCAGCCAACAGGGGAGGGGGACAAGAGGCCGGGATGGCTACACCTTC.

The chain uses TRBV2 and TRBJ1-5, with TRBD1 identical over 9 bases. Trimming at V came to 3 bases and at J to 4 bases, leaving 4 bases not matched to a gene. The CDR3 is made up of 15 amino acids. Per germline, CDR1 SNHLY and CDR2 FYNNEI. The CDR3 DNA is TGTGCCAGCAGTGATTGGGGGACAGGGAATCAGCCCCAGCATTTT. Translation: CASSDWGTGNQPQHF.

In regard to this clone: This CDR3 is also generated by other DNA sequences in the sample. The chain recombines TRBV30 with TRBJ1-5, with D possibly TRBD1 on 5 matching bases. V lost 0 bases and J lost 3, with 6 bases in between. CDR1 is GTSNPN, CDR2 SVGIG, per germline (reference sequence). This CDR3 comprises 13 residues. Here the CDR3 DNA reads TGTGCCTGGAGTGTCAGGGACAATCAGCCCCAGCATTTT. Translating it yields CAWSVRDNQPQHF.

This clone showed up just a few times. The rearrangement uses TRBV5-8 and TRBJ2-2; D may be TRBD1 (5 bases). Per germline, CDR1 SGHTS and CDR2 YDEGEE. Trimming left V 3 bases short and J 1 base short, with 7 bases between. The CDR3 spans 14 residues. CDR3 amino acids: CASSWTLNTGELFF. The CDR3, as DNA: TGTGCCAGCAGCTGGACACTGAACACCGGGGAGCTGTTTTTT.

In its sample, this clone was seen a few times. The chain uses TRBV4-1 and TRBJ1-5; no clear D. The V gene's germline CDR1 is MGHRA and CDR2 YSYEKL. The CDR3 runs to 14 residues. Trimming cost V 2 bases and J 8 bases, with 13 bases left between them. Here the CDR3 DNA reads TGCGCCAGCAGCCAATACACCGACGGGGAGCCCCAGCATTTT. Encoded protein: CASSQYTDGEPQHF.

This rearrangement joins TRBV18 to TRBJ2-1, with TRBD2 identical over 13 bases. Germline trimming cut 4 bases from V and 8 bases from J; bases unmatched to any gene: 5. The CDR3 loop spans 15 amino acids. CDR1 and CDR2 from the germline V gene are KGHSH and LQKENI. The DNA for the CDR3 is TGTGCCAGCTCACAACTAGCGGGAGGGTTCGATGAGCAGTTCTTC. Translating gives CASSQLAGGFDEQFF.

The count of this clone is one. The chain couples TRBV4-2 to TRBJ1-2; TRBD1 is a possible D gene (6 bases). V lost 4 bases and J 8 bases, leaving 20 bases between the germline ends. Germline CDR1 reads LGHNA; CDR2 reads YNFKEQ. The CDR3 runs 15 residues. The CDR3 protein is CASSPSQGSVAGYTF. The DNA for the CDR3 is TGTGCCAGCAGCCCCTCACAGGGAAGCGTGGCGGGCTACACCTTC.

The CDR3 loop is CASSLVTRSSYEQYF. Here the CDR3 DNA reads TGTGCCAGCAGCTTAGTTACCAGAAGCTCCTACGAGCAGTACTTC. V gene TRBV7-9 combines with J gene TRBJ2-7; D is uncertain. Germline CDR1 reads SEHNR; CDR2 reads FQNEAQ (reference sequence). The CDR3 loop spans 15 amino acids. Deletions cut 1 base from V and 0 bases from J, with 10 bases between.

In this sample, this clone turned up once. The CDR3: CASSQDFATSYEQYF. In DNA, the CDR3 is TGTGCCAGCAGCCAAGATTTTGCGACTAGCTACGAGCAGTACTTC. The rearrangement uses TRBV14 and TRBJ2-7; a weak D match, TRBD2 (6 bases). V was clipped by 0 bases and J by 3 bases, with 12 bases between them. The CDR3 is 15 amino acids. CDR1 and CDR2 from the germline V gene are SGHDN and FVKESK.

V gene TRBV10-3 combines with J gene TRBJ1-5, with D possibly being TRBD1 (5 bases). CDR1 ENHRY and CDR2 SYGVKD come from the germline V gene. Trimming pared 0 bases from V and 5 bases from J, leaving 8 bases between. The CDR3 extends over 14 amino acids. The CDR3 DNA is TGTGCCATCAGTGAGTCCGGCAGGGATCAGCCCCAGCATTTT. This encodes CAISESGRDQPQHF.

This sequence joins TRBV5-1 and TRBJ2-7; TRBD1 matches at 11 bases. The CDR3 runs 13 residues. V lost 5 bases and J lost 6; bases outside the gene matches: 4. Per germline, CDR1 SGHRS and CDR2 YFSETQ. The CDR3 loop reads CASSYGTGGEQYF. The CDR3 DNA is TGCGCCAGCAGTTACGGGACAGGGGGCGAGCAGTACTTC.

The rearrangement joins TRBV27 to TRBJ2-3; TRBD2 matches at 7 bases. The V gene end was trimmed by 6 bases and the J gene end by 5 bases; junction bases not matched to a gene: 8. This CDR3 has 14 residues. CDR1 and CDR2 from the germline V gene are MNHEY and SMNVEV (reference sequence). CDR3: CASSHRGRRDTQYF. The CDR3 region has the DNA TGTGCCAGCAGCCACCGCGGGAGACGAGATACGCAGTATTTT.

The chain combines TRBV28 with TRBJ2-6; TRBD1 might be the D (5 bases). The CDR3 extends over 15 amino acids. Germline V CDR1 and CDR2: MDHEN, SYDVKM. V was cut by 5 bases and J by 0 bases, with 8 bases left in between. The CDR3 DNA reads TGTGCCAGCAGTATCCAGGGCTCTGGGGCCAACGTCCTGACTTTC. Its protein is CASSIQGSGANVLTF.

The chain carries TRBV4-1 and TRBJ2-3; 8 bases agree with TRBD1. The V gene's germline CDR1 is MGHRA and CDR2 YSYEKL. The CDR3 length is 17 residues. J was trimmed by 4 bases and V by 3 bases; bases with no gene match: 12. The CDR3 is CASSQYSTGARADTQYF. The CDR3 nucleotides read TGCGCCAGCAGCCAGTACTCGACAGGGGCTCGCGCAGATACGCAGTATTTT.

The chain is built from TRBV10-3 and TRBJ2-1; D not certain. V shed 7 bases and J shed 4 bases, with 5 bases lying between them. The CDR3 spans 11 residues. Germline CDR1 and CDR2: ENHRY and SYGVKD. The CDR3 DNA reads TGTGCCATCAAAACTTACAATGAGCAGTTCTTC. Encoded protein: CAIKTYNEQFF.

The V gene is TRBV19, the J gene TRBJ1-6, with no clear D. V lost 5 bases and J lost 7, with 15 bases in between. The CDR3 sequence is 15 residues long. Per the germline V gene, CDR1 is LNHDA and CDR2 is SQIVND (reference sequence). The CDR3 region is CASSFSRDPNSPLHF. CDR3 in DNA: TGTGCCAGTAGTTTCTCCCGGGATCCAAATTCACCCCTCCACTTT.

In DNA, the CDR3 is TGTGCCAGCAGCCAATCCGCGGACAGGGGGCCGGGAAACACCATATATTTT. It encodes CASSQSADRGPGNTIYF. This rearrangement joins TRBV16 to TRBJ1-3; 11 nucleotides line up with TRBD1. Germline lookup yields CDR1 KGHSY and CDR2 FQNENV. V lost 0 bases, J lost 4 bases, and 5 bases stayed unmatched. CDR3 length equals 17 residues.